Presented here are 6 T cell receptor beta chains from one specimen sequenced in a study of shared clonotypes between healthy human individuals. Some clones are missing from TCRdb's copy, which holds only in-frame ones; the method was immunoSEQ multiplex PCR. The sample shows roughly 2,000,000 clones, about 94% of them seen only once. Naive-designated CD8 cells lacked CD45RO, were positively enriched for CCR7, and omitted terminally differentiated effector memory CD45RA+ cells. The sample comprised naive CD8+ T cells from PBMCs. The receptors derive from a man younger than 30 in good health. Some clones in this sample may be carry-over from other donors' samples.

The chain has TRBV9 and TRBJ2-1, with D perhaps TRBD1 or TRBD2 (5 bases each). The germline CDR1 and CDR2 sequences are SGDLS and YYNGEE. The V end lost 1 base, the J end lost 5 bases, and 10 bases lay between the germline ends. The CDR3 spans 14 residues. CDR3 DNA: TGTGCCAGCAGCGTATGGGGGACCAACAATGAGCAGTTCTTC. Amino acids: CASSVWGTNNEQFF.

CDR3 bases: TGTGCCAGCAGCGCGGGACTATCCAATGAGCAGTTCTTC. It codes for CASSAGLSNEQFF. The genes are TRBV7-9 and TRBJ2-1; 7 bases match TRBD2. Looked up from germline, CDR1 is SEHNR and CDR2 is FQNEAQ (reference sequence). The CDR3 contains 13 residues. The V gene end was trimmed by 5 bases and the J gene end by 6 bases; junction bases not matched to a gene: 4. Together with reference TRBV7-9 and TRBJ2-1, the CDR3 gives the full variable domain: DTGVSQNPRHKITKRGQNVTFRCDPISEHNRLYWYRQTLGQGPEFLTYFQNEAQLEKSRLLSDRFSAERPKGSFSTLEIQRTEQGDSAMYLCASSAGLSNEQFFGPGTRLTVL.

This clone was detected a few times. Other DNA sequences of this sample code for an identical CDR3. DNA for the CDR3: TGTGCCATCAGGCCACAGGGGAACACTGAAGCTTTCTTT. It specifies CAIRPQGNTEAFF. V is TRBV10-3 and J is TRBJ1-1; a weak D match, TRBD1 (6 bases). The V end was cut by 6 bases, the J end by 1 base, with 9 bases between. CDR3 size: 13 residues. Germline V CDR1 and CDR2: ENHRY, SYGVKD.

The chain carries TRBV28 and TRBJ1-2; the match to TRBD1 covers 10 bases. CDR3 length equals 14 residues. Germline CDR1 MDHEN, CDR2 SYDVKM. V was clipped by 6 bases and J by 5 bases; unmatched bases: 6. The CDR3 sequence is CASRGQGVRYGYTF. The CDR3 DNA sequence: TGTGCCAGCAGAGGACAGGGGGTTCGATATGGCTACACCTTC.

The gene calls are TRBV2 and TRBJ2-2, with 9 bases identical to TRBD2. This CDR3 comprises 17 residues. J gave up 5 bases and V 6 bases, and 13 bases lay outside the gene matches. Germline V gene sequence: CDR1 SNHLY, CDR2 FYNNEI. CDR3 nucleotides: TGTGCCAGCAGGGGTGTAGCGGGGGCCGAATTTACCGGGGAGCTGTTTTTT. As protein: CASRGVAGAEFTGELFF.

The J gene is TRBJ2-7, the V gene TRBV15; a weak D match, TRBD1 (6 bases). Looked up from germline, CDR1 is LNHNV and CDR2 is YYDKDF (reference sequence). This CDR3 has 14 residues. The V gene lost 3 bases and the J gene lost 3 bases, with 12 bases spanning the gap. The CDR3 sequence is CATSSGRGIYEQYF. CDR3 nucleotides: TGTGCCACCAGCAGTGGCAGGGGAATCTACGAGCAGTACTTC.